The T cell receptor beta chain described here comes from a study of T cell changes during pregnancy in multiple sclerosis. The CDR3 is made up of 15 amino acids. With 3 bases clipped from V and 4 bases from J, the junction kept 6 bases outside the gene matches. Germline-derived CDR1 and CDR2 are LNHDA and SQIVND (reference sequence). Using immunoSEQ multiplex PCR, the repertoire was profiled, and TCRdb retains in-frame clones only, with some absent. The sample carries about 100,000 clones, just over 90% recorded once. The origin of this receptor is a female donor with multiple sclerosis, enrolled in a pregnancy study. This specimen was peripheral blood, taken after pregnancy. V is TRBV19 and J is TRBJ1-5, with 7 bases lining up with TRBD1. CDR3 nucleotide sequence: TGTGCCAGTAGTATCAGACAGGGTGGGAATCAGCCCCAGCATTTT. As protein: CASSIRQGGNQPQHF.